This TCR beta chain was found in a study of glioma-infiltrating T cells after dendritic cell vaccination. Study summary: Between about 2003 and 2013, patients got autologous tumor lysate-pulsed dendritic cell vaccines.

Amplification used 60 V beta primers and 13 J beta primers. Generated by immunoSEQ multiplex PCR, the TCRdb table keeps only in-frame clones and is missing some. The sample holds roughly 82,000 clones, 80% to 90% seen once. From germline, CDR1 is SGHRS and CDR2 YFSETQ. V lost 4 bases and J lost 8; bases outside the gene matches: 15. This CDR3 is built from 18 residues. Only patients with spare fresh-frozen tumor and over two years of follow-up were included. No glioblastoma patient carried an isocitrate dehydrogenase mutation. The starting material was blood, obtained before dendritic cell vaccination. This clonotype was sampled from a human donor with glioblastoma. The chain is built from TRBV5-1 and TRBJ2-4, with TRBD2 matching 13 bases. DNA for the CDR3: TGCGCCAGCAGCCCAGGACTAGCGGGAGTCCGAGGGGTGGACATTCAGTACTTC. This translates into CASSPGLAGVRGVDIQYF.